The 10 T cell receptor beta chains in this list originate from one sample, sequenced in a study of T cell repertoires in cytomegalovirus infection. In TCRdb, the reads were re-called with MiXCR into one record per CDR3 protein. Of roughly 130,000 distinct CDR3 sequences in the sample, roughly 9% were seen once. Sequencing was done on a sample of PBMCs. These receptors were obtained from a human donor in good health (CMV status not recorded). Some clones in this sample may be carry-over from other donors' samples.

The chain employs TRBV28 and TRBJ2-5, with 7 bases matching TRBD1. Per the germline V gene, CDR1 is MDHEN and CDR2 is SYDVKM. Unmatched junction bases numbered 6, after V lost 3 bases and J lost 2 bases. This CDR3 comprises 15 residues. The CDR3 is CASSFADRTQETQYF. The CDR3 DNA reads TGTGCCAGCAGTTTTGCGGACAGGACTCAAGAGACCCAGTACTTC.

By share, this clonotype counts as medium-sized. The V call is TRBV7-2, the J call TRBJ1-1; D is perhaps TRBD1 (6 bases). Per the germline V gene, CDR1 is SGHTA and CDR2 is FQGNSA. Trimming cost V 5 bases and J 4 bases, with 14 bases left between them. This CDR3 spans 14 amino acids. DNA for the CDR3: TGTGCCAGCAGCGCGGGACAAACGAGCACTGAAGCTTTCTTT. This encodes CASSAGQTSTEAFF.

This clonotype was picked up one time. The J gene is TRBJ2-7, the V gene TRBV20-1, with 7 bases aligning to TRBD2. This CDR3 spans 16 amino acids. V lost 5 bases to trimming and J lost 6 bases; unmatched junction nucleotides: 19. Germline assignment: CDR1 DFQATT and CDR2 SNEGSKA (reference sequence). CDR3 region: CSAAQRGGPVLPEQYF. The CDR3 nucleotides are TGCAGTGCTGCCCAGAGGGGAGGGCCCGTACTTCCCGAGCAGTACTTC.

The chain couples TRBV3-1 to TRBJ1-4, with D uncertain. The CDR3 sequence is 13 residues long. The V gene lost 1 base and the J gene lost 11 bases, with 11 bases spanning the gap. Germline V gene data show CDR1 as LGHDT and CDR2 as YNNKEL (reference sequence). DNA for the CDR3: TGTGCCAGCAGCCAAGTGAGCGAAAAGAAACTGTTTTTT. This translates into CASSQVSEKKLFF.

This clonotype appeared many times. This chain links TRBV19 with TRBJ2-3; TRBD1 is a possible D gene (5 bases). Looked up from germline, CDR1 is LNHDA and CDR2 is SQIVND (reference sequence). The CDR3 has 15 amino acids. V gave up 5 bases and J gave up 2 bases, with 14 bases separating them. The CDR3, as DNA: TGTGCCAGTAGTCTATCAGACAGTGCCACAGATACGCAGTATTTT. It encodes CASSLSDSATDTQYF.

This clonotype showed up many times. This chain joins TRBV7-2 and TRBJ2-2, with D perhaps given as TRBD1 or TRBD2 (5 bases each). The CDR3 runs to 16 residues. Germline loops: CDR1 SGHTA, CDR2 FQGNSA. Trimming removed 1 base from V and 4 bases from J, with 13 bases in between. The CDR3 coding sequence is TGTGCCAGCAGCTTAGTGGTGGGGACGATCACCGGGGAGCTGTTTTTT. Residues: CASSLVVGTITGELFF.

This clonotype occurred many times. The junction shows a germline mismatch at one end, possibly a read error. The chain uses TRBV7-2 and TRBJ1-1; weak D call: TRBD1 (6 bases). Germline lookup yields CDR1 SGHTA and CDR2 FQGNSA. There are 12 residues in the CDR3. The CDR3 sequence is CASSLADGTHLF. The CDR3 DNA reads as TGTGCCAGCAGCTTAGCGGACGGGACACATCTCTTT.

A few counts support this clonotype. The chain employs TRBV11-2 and TRBJ2-1; the D gene could be TRBD1 or TRBD2 (5 bases each). The V gene lost 7 bases and the J gene lost 4 bases, with 14 bases spanning the gap. The CDR3 runs to 14 residues. Germline V gene lookup returns CDR1 SGHAT and CDR2 FQNNGV. As DNA, the CDR3 is TGTGCCAGCACCCCCGGGGCTTTATACAATGAGCAGTTCTTC. Protein: CASTPGALYNEQFF.

This chain uses TRBV25-1 with TRBJ2-5; tentative D call: TRBD2 (6 bases). The CDR3 totals 15 residues. V lost 3 bases and J 5 bases, leaving 16 bases between the germline ends. CDR1 and CDR2 (germline): MGHDK, SYGVNS. CDR3 residues: CASSDSTRPAETQYF. The CDR3 DNA is TGTGCCAGCAGTGATTCGACTAGGCCGGCGGAGACCCAGTACTTC.

This clonotype was seen more than once but under ten times. The V and J genes are TRBV5-5 and TRBJ1-1, with TRBD1 matching over 12 bases. The germline V gene has CDR1 SGHKS and CDR2 YYEKEE (reference sequence). Trimming took 4 bases from V and 3 from J; bases not matched to a gene: 10. The CDR3 contains 17 residues. The CDR3 sequence: CASSPTGQGAWYTEAFF. In DNA, the CDR3 is TGTGCCAGCAGCCCCACGGGACAGGGGGCTTGGTACACTGAAGCTTTCTTT.